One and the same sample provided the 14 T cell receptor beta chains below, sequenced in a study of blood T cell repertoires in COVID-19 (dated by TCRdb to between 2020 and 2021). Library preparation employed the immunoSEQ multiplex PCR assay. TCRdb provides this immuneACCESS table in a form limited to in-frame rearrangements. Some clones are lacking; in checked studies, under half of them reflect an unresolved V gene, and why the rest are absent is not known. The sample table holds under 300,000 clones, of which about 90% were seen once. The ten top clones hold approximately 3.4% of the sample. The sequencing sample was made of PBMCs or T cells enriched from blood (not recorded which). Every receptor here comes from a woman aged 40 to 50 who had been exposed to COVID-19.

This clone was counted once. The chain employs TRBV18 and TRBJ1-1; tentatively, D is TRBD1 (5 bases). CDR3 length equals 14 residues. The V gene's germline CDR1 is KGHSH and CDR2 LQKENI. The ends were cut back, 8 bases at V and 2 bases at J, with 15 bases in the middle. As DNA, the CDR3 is TGTGCCAGCGCTCCTGGGTGGGGCAACACTGAAGCTTTCTTT. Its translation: CASAPGWGNTEAFF.

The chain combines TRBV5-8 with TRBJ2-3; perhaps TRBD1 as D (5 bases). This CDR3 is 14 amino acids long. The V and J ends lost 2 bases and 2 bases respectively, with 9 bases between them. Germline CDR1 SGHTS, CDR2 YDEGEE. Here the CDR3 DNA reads TGTGCCAGCAGCTTTTCAGGGTTCACAGATACGCAGTATTTT. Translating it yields CASSFSGFTDTQYF. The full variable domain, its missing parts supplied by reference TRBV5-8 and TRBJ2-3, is EAGVTQSPTHLIKTRGQQATLRCSPISGHTSVYWYQQALGLGLQFLLWYDEGEERNRGNFPPRFSGRQFPNYSSELNVNALELEDSALYLCASSFSGFTDTQYFGPGTRLTVL.

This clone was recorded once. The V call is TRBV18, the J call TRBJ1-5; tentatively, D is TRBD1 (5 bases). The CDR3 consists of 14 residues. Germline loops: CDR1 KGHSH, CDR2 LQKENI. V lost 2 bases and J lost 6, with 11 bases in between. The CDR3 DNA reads TGTGCCAGCTCACCAGGGGCGAGTATTCAGCCCCAGCATTTT. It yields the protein CASSPGASIQPQHF.

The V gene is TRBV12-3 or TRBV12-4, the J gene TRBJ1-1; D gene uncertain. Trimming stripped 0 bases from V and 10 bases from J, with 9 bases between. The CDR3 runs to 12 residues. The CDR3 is CASSLALLAAFF. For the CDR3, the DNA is TGTGCCAGCAGTTTAGCCCTCTTAGCAGCTTTCTTT.

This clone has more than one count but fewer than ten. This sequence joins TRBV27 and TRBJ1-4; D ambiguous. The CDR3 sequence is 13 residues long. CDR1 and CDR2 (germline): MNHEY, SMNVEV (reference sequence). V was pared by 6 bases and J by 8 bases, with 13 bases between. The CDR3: CASRAEGREKLFF. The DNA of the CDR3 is TGTGCCAGCAGGGCCGAAGGGAGGGAAAAACTGTTTTTT. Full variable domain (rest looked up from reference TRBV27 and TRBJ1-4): EAQVTQNPRYLITVTGKKLTVTCSQNMNHEYMSWYRQDPGLGLRQIYYSMNVEVTDKGDVPEGYKVSRKEKRNFPLILESPSPNQTSLYFCASRAEGREKLFFGSGTQLSVL.

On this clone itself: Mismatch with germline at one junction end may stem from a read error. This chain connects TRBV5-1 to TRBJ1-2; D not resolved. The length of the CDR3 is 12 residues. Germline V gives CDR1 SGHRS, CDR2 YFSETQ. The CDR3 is CASSSNLERYTF. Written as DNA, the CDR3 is TGTGCCAGCAGCTCCAACTTGGAGCGCTACACCTTC.

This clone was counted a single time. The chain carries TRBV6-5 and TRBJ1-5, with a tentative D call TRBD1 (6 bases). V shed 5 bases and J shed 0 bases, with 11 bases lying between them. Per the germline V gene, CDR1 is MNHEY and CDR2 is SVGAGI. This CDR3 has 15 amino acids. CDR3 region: CASSKDSYSNQPQHF. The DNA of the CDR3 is TGTGCCAGCAGTAAGGACAGTTATAGCAATCAGCCCCAGCATTTT.

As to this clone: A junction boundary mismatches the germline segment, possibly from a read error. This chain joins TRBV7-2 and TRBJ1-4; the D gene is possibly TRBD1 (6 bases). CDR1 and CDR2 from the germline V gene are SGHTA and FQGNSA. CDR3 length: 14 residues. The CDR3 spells CASNDRSTNEKLFF. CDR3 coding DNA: TGTGCCAGCAACGACAGGTCAACGAATGAAAAACTGTTTTTT.

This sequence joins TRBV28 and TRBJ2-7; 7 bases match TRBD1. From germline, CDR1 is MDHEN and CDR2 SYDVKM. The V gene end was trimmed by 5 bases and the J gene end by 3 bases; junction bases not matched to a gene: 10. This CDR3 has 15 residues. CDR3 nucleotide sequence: TGTGCCAGCAGTCCCGCGCCGGGACAGAACTACGAGCAGTACTTC. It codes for CASSPAPGQNYEQYF.

The CDR3 sequence is CASSEVSAYNEQFF. The CDR3 region has the DNA TGTGCCAGCAGTGAAGTTTCCGCCTACAATGAGCAGTTCTTC. This chain connects TRBV2 to TRBJ2-1; D ambiguous. Germline CDR1 SNHLY, CDR2 FYNNEI. The CDR3 spans 14 residues. The germline V and J ends were trimmed by 1 base and 2 bases, with 6 bases remaining between them.

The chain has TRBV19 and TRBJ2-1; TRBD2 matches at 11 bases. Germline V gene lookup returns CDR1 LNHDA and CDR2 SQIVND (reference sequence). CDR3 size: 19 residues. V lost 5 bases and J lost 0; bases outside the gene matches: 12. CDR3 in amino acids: CASSHPSGTSGPSYNEQFF. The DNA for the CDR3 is TGTGCCAGTAGTCACCCCTCGGGGACTAGCGGACCCTCCTACAATGAGCAGTTCTTC. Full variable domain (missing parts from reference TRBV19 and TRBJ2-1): DGGITQSPKYLFRKEGQNVTLSCEQNLNHDAMYWYRQDPGQGLRLIYYSQIVNDFQKGDIAEGYSVSREKKESFPLTVTSAQKNPTAFYLCASSHPSGTSGPSYNEQFFGPGTRLTVL.

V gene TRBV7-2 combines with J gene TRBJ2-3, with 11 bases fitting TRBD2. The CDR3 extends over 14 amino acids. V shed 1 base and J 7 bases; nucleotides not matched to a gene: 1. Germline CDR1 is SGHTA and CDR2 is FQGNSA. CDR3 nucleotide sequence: TGTGCCAGCAGCTTAGGACTAGCGGGGAATACGCAGTATTTT. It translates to CASSLGLAGNTQYF.

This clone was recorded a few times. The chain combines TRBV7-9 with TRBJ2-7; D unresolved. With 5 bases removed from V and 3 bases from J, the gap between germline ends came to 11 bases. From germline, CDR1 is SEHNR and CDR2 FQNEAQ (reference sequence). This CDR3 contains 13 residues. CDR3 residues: CASSLSNRYEQYF. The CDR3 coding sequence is TGTGCCAGCAGCCTATCAAACCGCTACGAGCAGTACTTC.

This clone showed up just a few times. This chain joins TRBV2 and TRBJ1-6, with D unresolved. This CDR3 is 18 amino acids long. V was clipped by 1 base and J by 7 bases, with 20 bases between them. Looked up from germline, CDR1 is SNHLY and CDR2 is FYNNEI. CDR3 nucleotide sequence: TGTGCCAGCAGTGAAGTTACGTTGTGGGCGCGAAAAAATTCACCCCTCCACTTT. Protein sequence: CASSEVTLWARKNSPLHF.